This T cell receptor (beta chain) derives from a study of cytomegalovirus exposure and HLA in healthy donors. This clone was seen a handful of times. What it recognizes is unknown. The CDR3 sequence is 14 residues long. Germline lookup yields CDR1 SGHNT and CDR2 YYREEE (reference sequence). Trimming removed 1 base at V and 2 bases at J, with 9 bases between. General observations from the study: According to the study, 160 or so TCR beta chains were cytomegalovirus-associated.

Primers for the PCR totalled 60 Vbeta and 13 Jbeta. TCRdb keeps only in-frame clones here, not all; method: immunoSEQ multiplex PCR. The sample includes roughly 100,000 clones, almost 80% of them seen just once. The clonotype originates from a middle-aged man in good health and CMV-seropositive. Sequenced: PBMCs. The chain recombines TRBV5-4 with TRBJ2-5; a weak D match, TRBD1 (5 bases). This CDR3 is CASSLKKGQETQYF. The CDR3 bases are TGTGCCAGCAGCTTGAAGAAGGGGCAAGAGACCCAGTACTTC. The full variable domain, completed using reference TRBV5-4 and TRBJ2-5, is ETGVTQSPTHLIKTRGQQVTLRCSSQSGHNTVSWYQQALGQGPQFIFQYYREEENGRGNFPPRFSGLQFPNYSSELNVNALELDDSALYLCASSLKKGQETQYFGPGTRLLVL.